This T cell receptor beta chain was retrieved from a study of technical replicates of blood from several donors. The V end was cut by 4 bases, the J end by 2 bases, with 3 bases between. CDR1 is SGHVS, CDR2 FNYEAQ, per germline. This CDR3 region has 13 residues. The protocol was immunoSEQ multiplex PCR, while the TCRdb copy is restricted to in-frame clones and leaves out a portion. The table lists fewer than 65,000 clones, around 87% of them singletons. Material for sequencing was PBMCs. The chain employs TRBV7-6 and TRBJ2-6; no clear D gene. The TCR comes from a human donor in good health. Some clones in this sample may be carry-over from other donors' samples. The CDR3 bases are TGTGCCAGCAGCTCCACTGGGGCCAACGTCCTGACTTTC. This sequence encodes CASSSTGANVLTF.